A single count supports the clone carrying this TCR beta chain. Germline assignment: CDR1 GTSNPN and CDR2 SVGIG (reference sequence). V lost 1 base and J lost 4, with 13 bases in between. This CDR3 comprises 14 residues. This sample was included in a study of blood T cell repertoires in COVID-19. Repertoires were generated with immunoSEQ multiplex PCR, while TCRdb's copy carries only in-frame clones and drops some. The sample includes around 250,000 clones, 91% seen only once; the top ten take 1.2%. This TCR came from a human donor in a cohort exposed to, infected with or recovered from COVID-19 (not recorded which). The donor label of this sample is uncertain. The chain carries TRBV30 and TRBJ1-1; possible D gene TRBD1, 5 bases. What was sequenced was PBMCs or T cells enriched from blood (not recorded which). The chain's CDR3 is CAWSEAGRGTEAFF. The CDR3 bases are TGTGCCTGGAGTGAGGCAGGGAGGGGCACTGAAGCTTTCTTT. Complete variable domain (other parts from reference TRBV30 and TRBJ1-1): SQTIHQWPATLVQPVGSPLSLECTVEGTSNPNLYWYRQAAGRGLQLLFYSVGIGQISSEVPQNLSASRPQDRQFILSSKKLLLSDSGFYLCAWSEAGRGTEAFFGQGTRLTVV.